In its sample, the clone carrying this TCR beta chain was seen once. The sample belongs to a study of control samples from healthy donors and cancer patients. The protocol was immunoSEQ multiplex PCR, while the TCRdb copy is restricted to in-frame clones and leaves out a portion. The sample has approximately 90,000 clones, less than 85% seen once. CDR1 and CDR2 from the germline V gene are KGHSH and LQKENI. This CDR3 region has 15 residues. V lost 2 bases and J 6 bases, leaving 17 bases between the germline ends. This TCR was recovered from a man between 70 and 80 years old with lung cancer. The specimen sequenced was PBMCs. V gene TRBV18 combines with J gene TRBJ2-7; D gene ambiguous. The CDR3 protein is CASSPTTPGSGEQYF. CDR3 in DNA: TGTGCCAGCTCACCAACGACCCCCGGATCCGGCGAGCAGTACTTC.